The clone carrying this T cell receptor beta chain showed up just a few times. Germline CDR1 is MNHEY and CDR2 is SVGAGI. The CDR3 covers 14 residues. V dropped 4 bases and J dropped 2 bases, with 10 bases sitting between them. This specimen belongs to a study of technical replicates of blood from a handful of donors. Here immunoSEQ multiplex PCR was the method, and the copy in TCRdb shows in-frame clones only, minus some. The sample yields roughly 80,000 clones, approximately 93% seen once. The J gene is TRBJ2-3, the V gene TRBV6-5; D perhaps matches TRBD2 (5 bases). The source material was T cells isolated from PBMCs. This clonotype originated in a human donor in good health. CDR3 residues: CASSFFGNTDTQYF. For the CDR3, the DNA is TGTGCCAGCAGTTTTTTCGGGAACACAGATACGCAGTATTTT.